This TCR beta chain is from a study of blood T cell repertoires in COVID-19. On the study more broadly: Whether acute or convalescent, the COVID-19 samples came from the United States, Italy and Spain. Nucleic acid was either cDNA or gDNA, and it came from T cells, B-cell-depleted T cells, or PBMCs.

Per the germline V gene, CDR1 is LNHNV and CDR2 is YYDKDF (reference sequence). CDR3 length equals 15 residues. The ends were cut back, 1 base at V and 8 bases at J, with 12 bases in the middle. This clone was detected a few times. As handled by the study authors: Using reference gene primer amplification, nucleated cell counts were estimated. The assay was immunoSEQ multiplex PCR, and TCRdb's table has in-frame clones only and misses some. For V, J and clone size, that table is used; D and trimming come from the DNA. The sample consists of under 250,000 clones, 83% of them appearing once. This rearrangement joins TRBV15 to TRBJ1-6, with D perhaps matching TRBD1 (6 bases). The sequencing input was peripheral blood. The receptor was derived from a woman aged 40 to 49 with active or convalescent COVID-19. This CDR3 is CATSRVRDTYSPLHF. In DNA form, the CDR3 reads TGTGCCACCAGCAGAGTCCGGGACACCTATTCACCCCTCCACTTT.